The present TCR beta chain was sequenced within a study of beta chain features in type 1 diabetes. Overall study results and limits: TCRB CDR3s were moderately but significantly shorter in Type 1 diabetes patients in all four CD4+ subsets.

The CDR3 spans 15 residues. V was trimmed by 2 bases and J by 0 bases, leaving 11 bases between them. Per the germline V gene, CDR1 is LGHNA and CDR2 is YSLEER. Concerning this clone itself: As yet, its antigen is unknown.

Expressed TCRB transcripts were sequenced after all isolated RNA was converted to cDNA. Some clones are missing from TCRdb's copy, which holds only in-frame ones; the method was immunoSEQ multiplex PCR. The data hold hundreds of thousands of clones, with roughly 12% observed a single time. The chain is built from TRBV4-3 and TRBJ2-7; maybe TRBD1 (5 bases). The sequenced sample consisted of naive CD4+ T cells from blood. The receptor comes from a woman in her late teens or twenties with type 1 diabetes. The CDR3 DNA reads TGCGCCAGCAGCCAATCCGACAGTAGCTCCTACGAGCAGTACTTC. Translating gives CASSQSDSSSYEQYF.